This T cell receptor (beta chain) was observed in a study of post-analysis software for immune sequencing data (dated by TCRdb to 2013 to 2016). For the study in its entirety: The recorded disease courses included relapsing-remitting, secondary progressive and progressive-relapsing multiple sclerosis, and some patients had no subtype annotation. A subset of samples was prepared in parallel using single-end sample barcoding, then pooled and co-amplified after Illumina adapter ligation. The patient repertoires were compared against approximately twelve previously published healthy control repertoires obtained from donors aged roughly 6 to 25 years.

The library came from PCR. Instrument on record: Illumina HiSeq 2500. To reduce PCR and sequencing biases, unique molecular identifiers were built into the TCR beta cDNA libraries. Per 1 to 10 million input T cells, roughly 0.5 million cDNA molecules were obtained, such that each molecule approximated one T cell. Patient libraries were prepared and sequenced with the same protocol used for the earlier healthy control dataset. Within a given batch, samples were prepared together, multiplexed and sequenced on the same HiSeq lane. The original methods were these. MIGEC was used to process the raw barcoded reads, and molecular identifier groups with only a single read were discarded before consensus assembly and CDR3 extraction. VDJtools was used for post-analysis of the clonotype tables, and diversity was normalized by down-sampling every dataset to the size of the smallest sample. In repertoire overlap clustering, CDR3 amino acid sequences, but not nucleotide sequences, were matched to correct batch-related cross-sample contamination. In TCRdb, the public reads were trimmed at Q25 with fastp and aligned with MiXCR, with productive beta chains retained. When rows share a CDR3 protein, they turn into one entry using the most common DNA and genes. TCRdb's processing, not the study's, gives the V and J calls here. This sample lists about 560,000 distinct CDR3 sequences; roughly 46% were detected once. In total, the top ten clones hold about 1.8% of the sample.

Taken from cysteine to phenylalanine, the CDR3 has 16 residues. The only DNA kept is the CDR3, 48 bases in frame from the first base. V is trimmed back by 4 bases and J by 6 bases, and the junction contains 6 bases that no gene match accounts for. From the germline V gene, CDR1 is SGHDT and CDR2 is YYEEEE. To demonstrate the VDJtools post-analysis software, the study profiled TCR beta repertoires from the peripheral blood of 13 young patients with multiple sclerosis. The multiple sclerosis patients were children and adolescents ranging in age from about 6 to 16 years. Study-wide findings and limitations: Direct clustering with F measure revealed strong co-clustering of samples prepared in the same batch, which led to a batch-effect correction. Compared with controls, multiple sclerosis patients had significantly lower normalized Chao1 diversity, a finding suggesting substantial peripheral T-cell clonal expansion. A few TRBV segments, including TRBV5-6, TRBV5-1 and TRBV20-1, were significantly more frequent in patients than controls. The multiple sclerosis patient group was slightly younger than the control group.

Points on this clonotype: No cognate antigen has been identified for it. Nothing much larger sits one base from this clone, and base qualities are not available.

The chain couples TRBV5-6 to TRBJ1-6; 11 central nucleotides agree with TRBD1. Sequencing was done on a sample of blood. This TCR was recovered from a girl aged 5 to 17 with multiple sclerosis. The CDR3 loop reads CASSTGQGASNSPLHF. The DNA sequence reads TGTGCCAGCAGCACCGGACAGGGGGCTTCTAATTCACCCCTCCACTTT.